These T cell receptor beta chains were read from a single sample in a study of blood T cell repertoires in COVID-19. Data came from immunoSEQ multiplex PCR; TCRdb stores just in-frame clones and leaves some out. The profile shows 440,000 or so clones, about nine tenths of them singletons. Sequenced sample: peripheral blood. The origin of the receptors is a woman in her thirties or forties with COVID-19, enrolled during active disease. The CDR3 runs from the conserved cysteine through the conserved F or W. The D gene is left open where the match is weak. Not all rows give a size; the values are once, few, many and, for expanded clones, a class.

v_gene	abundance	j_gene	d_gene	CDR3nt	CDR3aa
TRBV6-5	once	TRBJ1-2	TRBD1	TGTGCCAGCAGTTCTTCACAGGGGGGATATGGCTACACCTTC	CASSSSQGGYGYTF
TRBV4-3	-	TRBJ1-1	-	TGCGCCAGCAGCCAAGGAATAAGCAGGAATGAGGAAGCTTTCTTT	CASSQGISRNEEAFF
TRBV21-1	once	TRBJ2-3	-	TGTGCCAGCAGCAAAGGGCAGGTCCGGACAGATACGCAGTATTTT	CASSKGQVRTDTQYF
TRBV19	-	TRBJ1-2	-	TGTGCCAGTAGTGACCCCGCCGGGACATACTATGGCTACACCTTC	CASSDPAGTYYGYTF
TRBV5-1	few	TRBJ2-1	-	TGCGCCAGCAGAGGGCTTGGGGGGTACAATGAGCAGTTCTTC	CASRGLGGYNEQFF
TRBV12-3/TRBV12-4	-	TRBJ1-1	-	TGTGCCAGCAGTTTTGGGGCGACTGAAGCTTTCTTT	CASSFGATEAFF
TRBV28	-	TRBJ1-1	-	TGTGCCAGCAGTCCCTCTCTCTCCGGCCGGGTGTGGACTGAAGCTTTCTTT	CASSPSLSGRVWTEAFF
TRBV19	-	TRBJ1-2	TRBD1	TGTGCCAGTAGTACCCGACAGGGTGGCTACACCTTC	CASSTRQGGYTF
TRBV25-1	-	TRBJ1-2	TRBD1	TGTGCCAGCAGTGAAATGGGGACAGGGGGTGGCTACACCTTC	CASSEMGTGGGYTF
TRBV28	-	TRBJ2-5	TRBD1	TGTGCCAGCAGTCCCTGGACAGGGGAAGAGACCCAGTACTTC	CASSPWTGEETQYF
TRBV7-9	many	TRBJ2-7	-	TGTGCCAGCAGCTTATCCGGGGAAACCTACGAGCAGTACTTC	CASSLSGETYEQYF
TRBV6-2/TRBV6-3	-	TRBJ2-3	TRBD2	TGTGCCAGCAGTTGGTCGACTAGCATGGATACGCAGTATTTT	CASSWSTSMDTQYF
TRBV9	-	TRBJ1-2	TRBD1	TGTGCCAGCAGCGAAACAGGGGCGGGGTATGGCTACACCTTC	CASSETGAGYGYTF
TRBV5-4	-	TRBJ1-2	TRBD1	TGTGCCAGCAGCTTAAAGGGGGCATACGGCTACACCTTC	CASSLKGAYGYTF
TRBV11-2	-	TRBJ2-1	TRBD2	TGTGCCAGCAGCCCCCTGGGTACTAGCGGGGGTTACAATGAGCAGTTCTTC	CASSPLGTSGGYNEQFF
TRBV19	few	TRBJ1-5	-	TGTGCCAGTAGATCTGTAGTTAATCAGCCCCAGCATTTT	CASRSVVNQPQHF
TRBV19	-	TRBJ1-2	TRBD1	TGTGCCAGTAGTACCCATAGACAGGGCGGCTATGGCTACACCTTC	CASSTHRQGGYGYTF
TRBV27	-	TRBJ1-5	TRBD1	TGTGCCAGCAGTCCGGGGACAGGGGGGGGTAATCAGCCCCAGCATTTT	CASSPGTGGGNQPQHF
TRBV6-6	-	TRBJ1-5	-	TGTGCCAGCAGTTACTCGAATCAGGACAATCAGCCCCAGCATTTT	CASSYSNQDNQPQHF
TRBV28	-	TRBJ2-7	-	TGTGCCAGCAGCTCCTCCGTCGAGCAGTACTTC	CASSSSVEQYF
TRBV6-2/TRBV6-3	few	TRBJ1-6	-	TGTGCCAGCAGTTACGGGCAGGAATGGTCACCCCTCCACTTT	CASSYGQEWSPLHF
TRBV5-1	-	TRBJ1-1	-	TGCGCCAGCAGCCCGGGAGGTAGCCTCACTGAAGCTTTCTTT	CASSPGGSLTEAFF
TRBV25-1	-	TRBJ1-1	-	TGTGCCAGCAGTACTCAAGGTCGAGGCACTGAAGCTTTCTTT	CASSTQGRGTEAFF
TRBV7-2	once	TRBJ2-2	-	TGTGCCAGCAGGACGGTGAGGGTGGCGACCGGGGAGCTGTTTTTT	CASRTVRVATGELFF
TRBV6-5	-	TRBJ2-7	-	TGTGCCAGCCCCTGGGCCGAGCAGTACTTC	CASPWAEQYF
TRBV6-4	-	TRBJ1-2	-	TGTGCCAGCAGGGAACAGGGAGAGGGGAGCTATGGCTACACCTTC	CASREQGEGSYGYTF
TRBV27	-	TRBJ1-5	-	TGTGCCAGCAGTTTTGGGGACACCTATCAGCCCCAGCATTTT	CASSFGDTYQPQHF
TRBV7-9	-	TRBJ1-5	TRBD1	TGTGCCAGCAGCCCAGGGGGGACAGGGAATCAGCCCCAGCATTTT	CASSPGGTGNQPQHF
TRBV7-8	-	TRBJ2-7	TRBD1	TGTGCCAGCAGCTTAGGGACAGGGGTCTACGAGCAGTACTTC	CASSLGTGVYEQYF